A single sample gave rise to the 25 T cell receptor beta chains below, sequenced in a study of T cells in Graves' hyperthyroidism and ophthalmopathy. RNA transcripts yielded amplified TCR beta CDR3 regions. The HTBI primer set served for first-round RT-PCR of the TCR CDR3. TCRdb reprocessed the multiplex PCR reads via MiXCR and lists one record per CDR3 protein. The data hold 150,000 to 200,000 distinct CDR3 sequences, with over 15% observed a single time. The sample taken for sequencing was blood. These receptors originate from a woman in her forties or fifties with Graves' hyperthyroidism.

At least ten counts were recorded for this clonotype. The CDR3 region has the DNA TGTGCCAGCACCTTGCGACAGGGAGGGGACACCGGGGAGCTGTTTTTT. This gives the protein CASTLRQGGDTGELFF. The chain recombines TRBV7-9 with TRBJ2-2; either TRBD1 or TRBD2 may supply D (7 bases each). The CDR3 contains 16 residues. V was cut by 7 bases and J by 3 bases, with 18 bases left in between. Germline V lookup: CDR1 SEHNR, CDR2 FQNEAQ (reference sequence).

This clonotype has a count of ten or more. The V and J genes are TRBV2 and TRBJ2-2; either TRBD1 or TRBD2 may fit D (5 bases each). CDR3 length: 15 amino acids. Trimming removed 7 bases from V and 0 bases from J, with 12 bases in between. Germline assignment: CDR1 SNHLY and CDR2 FYNNEI. The DNA of the CDR3 is TGTGCCAGCAAAGGGCAGGGACCGAACACCGGGGAGCTGTTTTTT. Translated: CASKGQGPNTGELFF. Full variable domain (remainder filled in from reference TRBV2 and TRBJ2-2): EPEVTQTPSHQVTQMGQEVILRCVPISNHLYFYWYRQILGQKVEFLVSFYNNEISEKSEIFDDQFSVERPDGSNFTLKIRSTKLEDSAMYFCASKGQGPNTGELFFGEGSRLTVL.

This clonotype appeared many times. V usage is TRBV28 and J usage is TRBJ2-2; D gene ambiguous. The CDR3 length is 11 residues. V was clipped by 6 bases and J by 5 bases, with 4 bases between them. Germline CDR1 and CDR2: MDHEN and SYDVKM. As DNA, the CDR3 is TGTGCCAGCAGATTAACCGGGGAGCTGTTTTTT. Protein sequence: CASRLTGELFF.

In this sample, this clonotype turned up many times. The chain is built from TRBV5-1 and TRBJ2-5, with D perhaps assigned TRBD1 or TRBD2 (6 bases each). V lost 7 bases and J 4 bases, leaving 20 bases between the germline ends. The CDR3 has 15 amino acids. Per germline, CDR1 SGHRS and CDR2 YFSETQ. DNA for the CDR3: TGCGCCAGCTCCGGGACCCCGGGGGCCTTAGAGACCCAGTACTTC. Residues: CASSGTPGALETQYF.

This clonotype was counted ten times or more. The chain combines TRBV20-1 with TRBJ2-5; 7 positions match TRBD2. Trimming at V came to 1 base and at J to 4 bases, leaving 3 bases not matched to a gene. Germline-derived CDR1 and CDR2 are DFQATT and SNEGSKA (reference sequence). The CDR3 has 13 amino acids. CDR3 in amino acids: CSARVGGGETQYF. CDR3 in DNA: TGCAGTGCTAGAGTAGGCGGGGGAGAGACCCAGTACTTC.

Notes on this clonotype: An end of the junction differs from the germline gene, which may be a read error. The chain employs TRBV7-9 and TRBJ2-1; 11 nucleotides agree with TRBD1. This CDR3 spans 16 amino acids. CDR1 SEHNR and CDR2 FQNEAQ come from the germline V gene (reference sequence). The CDR3 is CARSLDWGTGGNEQFF. Written as DNA, the CDR3 is TGTGCCCGCAGCTTAGATTGGGGGACAGGGGGCAATGAGCAGTTCTTC.

The sample holds many counts of this clonotype. The rearrangement uses TRBV5-1 and TRBJ2-7, with D possibly matching TRBD1 (5 bases). Looked up from germline, CDR1 is SGHRS and CDR2 is YFSETQ. Deletions cut 2 bases from V and 5 bases from J, with 17 bases between. This CDR3 is 15 amino acids long. The CDR3 nucleotides are TGCGCCAGCAGCTTTGGAAGGGGCCTTTCAAACGAGCAGTACTTC. This sequence encodes CASSFGRGLSNEQYF.

This clonotype was counted ten times or more. The chain has TRBV7-9 and TRBJ2-1; D unresolved. Between the trimmed V and J ends, which lost 11 bases and 1 base, there was a span of 15 bases. Germline V gene lookup returns CDR1 SEHNR and CDR2 FQNEAQ (reference sequence). The CDR3 totals 14 residues. CDR3 nucleotide sequence: TGTGCCTCGAAAGCGAGTCTATCCTACAATGAGCAGTTCTTC. It yields the protein CASKASLSYNEQFF.

This clonotype has more than one count but fewer than ten. The V gene is TRBV19, the J gene TRBJ2-1; D may correspond to TRBD1 or TRBD2 (5 bases each). Germline CDR1 LNHDA, CDR2 SQIVND (reference sequence). The CDR3 runs to 14 residues. V was trimmed by 5 bases and J by 8 bases, leaving 16 bases between them. The CDR3 DNA sequence: TGTGCCAGTAGTGCCGGGGACGTTAGAGATGAGCAGTTCTTC. This translates into CASSAGDVRDEQFF.

Many counts were recorded for this clonotype. The V and J genes are TRBV12-3 or TRBV12-4 and TRBJ2-5; 7 nucleotides line up with TRBD2. V was clipped by 0 bases and J by 2 bases; unmatched bases: 3. The CDR3 length is 15 residues. The chain's CDR3 is CASSLARDYQETQYF. CDR3 DNA sequence: TGTGCCAGCAGTTTAGCCCGGGACTATCAAGAGACCCAGTACTTC.

This clonotype was counted many times. The CDR3 region has the DNA TGTGCCAGCAGCTTTCGCGCGGAGCACAATGAGCAGTTCTTC. Protein product: CASSFRAEHNEQFF. The chain uses TRBV7-9 and TRBJ2-1; the D is unclear. The CDR3 spans 14 residues. V gave up 3 bases and J gave up 5 bases, with 11 bases separating them. From germline, CDR1 is SEHNR and CDR2 FQNEAQ (reference sequence).

This clonotype has a count of ten or more. This rearrangement joins TRBV20-1 to TRBJ2-7, with a weak D call TRBD1 (5 bases). The V end lost 1 base, the J end lost 0 bases, and 13 bases lay between the germline ends. CDR1 is DFQATT, CDR2 SNEGSKA, per germline (reference sequence). There are 15 residues in the CDR3. In DNA, the CDR3 is TGCAGTGCTAGAGCGTGGACATCTAGCTCCTACGAGCAGTACTTC. This encodes CSARAWTSSSYEQYF.

This clonotype was detected many times. The chain employs TRBV6-1 and TRBJ2-7, with 7 bases lining up with TRBD2. The germline V gene encodes CDR1 MNHNS and CDR2 SASEGT. J was trimmed by 2 bases and V by 5 bases; bases with no gene match: 6. The CDR3 is 14 amino acids. CDR3 residues: CASSYTSGAYEQYF. CDR3 DNA: TGTGCCAGCAGTTACACAAGCGGGGCCTACGAGCAGTACTTC.

In its sample, this clonotype was seen many times. The genes are TRBV6-1 and TRBJ2-7; TRBD1 aligns across 9 bases. J was trimmed by 2 bases and V by 6 bases; bases with no gene match: 11. In germline, CDR1 is MNHNS, CDR2 SASEGT. This CDR3 is built from 16 residues. This chain's CDR3 is CASSPGQGPAPYEQYF. CDR3 in DNA: TGTGCCAGCAGCCCGGGACAGGGCCCAGCGCCCTACGAGCAGTACTTC.

This clonotype was recorded many times. The chain carries TRBV2 and TRBJ2-3; TRBD1 matches at 8 bases. Trimming took 8 bases from V and 2 from J; bases not matched to a gene: 9. This CDR3 has 15 residues. CDR1 SNHLY and CDR2 FYNNEI come from the germline V gene. In DNA, the CDR3 is TGTGCCAGCGGACAGGGTTGGTTGAACACAGATACGCAGTATTTT. This encodes CASGQGWLNTDTQYF.

This clonotype was detected a few times. This rearrangement joins TRBV11-2 to TRBJ2-7; 9 positions match TRBD2. The CDR3 contains 14 residues. V lost 3 bases and J lost 7; bases outside the gene matches: 7. CDR1 is SGHAT and CDR2 is FQNNGV in the germline V gene. In DNA, the CDR3 is TGTGCCAGCAGCTTCGGGACTAGCCAGGGAGAGCAGTACTTC. Translating it yields CASSFGTSQGEQYF.

At least ten counts were recorded for this clonotype. V usage is TRBV28 and J usage is TRBJ1-3; 8 bases are shared with TRBD1. CDR3 size: 13 residues. CDR1 and CDR2 from the germline V gene are MDHEN and SYDVKM. J gave up 3 bases and V 7 bases, and 2 bases lay outside the gene matches. The CDR3 sequence: CASTGGVGNTIYF. DNA of the CDR3: TGTGCCAGCACAGGGGGCGTTGGAAACACCATATATTTT.

The chain has TRBV4-3 and TRBJ2-7; D possibly corresponds to TRBD2 (5 bases). The CDR3 sequence is 14 residues long. Germline V CDR1 and CDR2: LGHNA, YSLEER. Trimming took off 1 base at V and 2 bases at J, with 9 bases between the two ends. For the CDR3, the DNA is TGCGCCAGCAGCCAAGCGGCCGGGACCTACGAGCAGTACTTC. It yields the protein CASSQAAGTYEQYF.

This clonotype has at least ten counts. CDR3 residues: CSVAGTGGSSYNEQFF. Written as DNA, the CDR3 is TGCAGCGTTGCGGGAACAGGCGGGAGCTCCTACAATGAGCAGTTCTTC. The J gene is TRBJ2-1, the V gene TRBV29-1, with 7 bases aligning to TRBD2. The CDR3 loop spans 16 amino acids. V was pared by 4 bases and J by 0 bases, with 9 bases of the junction left unmatched. Per germline, CDR1 SQVTM and CDR2 ANQGSEA.

This clonotype was seen repeatedly, ten times or more. The chain has TRBV7-8 and TRBJ2-5; weak D call: TRBD2 (6 bases). From germline, CDR1 is SGHVS and CDR2 FQNEAQ. Trimming took off 8 bases at V and 0 bases at J, with 16 bases between the two ends. This CDR3 has 15 residues. Here the CDR3 reads CASRPPRGYQETQYF. The CDR3 nucleotides read TGTGCCAGCCGACCCCCCCGGGGGTACCAAGAGACCCAGTACTTC.

The gene calls are TRBV7-9 and TRBJ1-1, with D possibly TRBD1 on 6 matching bases. Germline V CDR1 and CDR2: SEHNR, FQNEAQ (reference sequence). Trimming shortened V by 1 base and J by 8 bases, and 8 bases separated the two germline ends. This CDR3 region has 12 residues. For the CDR3, the DNA is TGTGCCAGCAGCTTAGGACAGGTAGAAGCTTTCTTT. Protein sequence: CASSLGQVEAFF.

At least ten counts were recorded for this clonotype. The chain recombines TRBV7-9 with TRBJ2-7; no clear D. The germline V gene has CDR1 SEHNR and CDR2 FQNEAQ (reference sequence). V shed 3 bases and J shed 3 bases, with 6 bases lying between them. The CDR3 has 12 residues. DNA for the CDR3: TGTGCCAGCAGCTTTCAAGGCTACGAGCAGTACTTC. Translating it yields CASSFQGYEQYF.

This clonotype came up many times. The chain uses TRBV6-5 and TRBJ1-2; weak D call: TRBD1 (5 bases). This CDR3 has 15 residues. The V gene lost 2 bases and the J gene lost 2 bases, with 12 bases spanning the gap. The germline V gene has CDR1 MNHEY and CDR2 SVGAGI. The CDR3 bases are TGTGCCAGCAGTTACGGGGGACCACTAAACTATGGCTACACCTTC. This sequence encodes CASSYGGPLNYGYTF.

This clonotype came up many times. This chain connects TRBV27 to TRBJ1-3; D is possibly TRBD1 (5 bases). The germline V gene encodes CDR1 MNHEY and CDR2 SMNVEV (reference sequence). This CDR3 comprises 15 residues. The V gene lost 8 bases and the J gene lost 0 bases, with 14 bases spanning the gap. The CDR3 is CASARGRGSGNTIYF. The CDR3 DNA reads TGTGCCAGCGCCCGGGGACGGGGCTCTGGAAACACCATATATTTT.

This clonotype has more than one count but fewer than ten. The chain links TRBV4-1 to TRBJ1-3, with D perhaps TRBD1 (6 bases). The CDR3 has 12 residues. V was clipped by 5 bases and J by 4 bases, with 6 bases between them. CDR1 and CDR2 (germline): MGHRA, YSYEKL. The CDR3 sequence is CASSTGGNTIYF. The CDR3 DNA follows: TGCGCCAGCAGCACAGGGGGAAACACCATATATTTT.